The 24 T cell receptor beta chains given below trace back to one sample, sequenced in a study of cytomegalovirus exposure and HLA in healthy donors. Amplification used 60 Vbeta primers and 13 Jbeta primers. Clones were sequenced by immunoSEQ multiplex PCR, and TCRdb holds only the in-frame ones, with some missing. The data hold 200,000 to 250,000 clones, with about 84% observed a single time. The material sequenced was PBMCs. These receptors were taken from a human donor in good health.

CDR3 sequence: CASSPPGDNEQFF. CDR3 in DNA: TGTGCCAGCAGCCCCCCCGGGGACAATGAGCAGTTCTTC. This chain links TRBV7-9 with TRBJ2-1, with a tentative D call TRBD2 (5 bases). Per germline, CDR1 SEHNR and CDR2 FQNEAQ (reference sequence). Trimming took off 5 bases at V and 5 bases at J, with 10 bases between the two ends. The length of the CDR3 is 13 residues. The variable domain in full, with the rest retrieved from reference TRBV7-9 and TRBJ2-1, is DTGVSQNPRHKITKRGQNVTFRCDPISEHNRLYWYRQTLGQGPEFLTYFQNEAQLEKSRLLSDRFSAERPKGSFSTLEIQRTEQGDSAMYLCASSPPGDNEQFFGPGTRLTVL.

The rearrangement links TRBV19 to TRBJ1-1; the match to TRBD1 covers 11 bases. CDR3 size: 13 residues. The V gene's germline CDR1 is LNHDA and CDR2 SQIVND (reference sequence). The V and J ends lost 7 bases and 4 bases, in that order; junction bases with no gene match: 2. The CDR3: CASKDRGRTEAFF. CDR3 coding DNA: TGTGCCAGTAAGGACAGGGGGCGCACTGAAGCTTTCTTT.

This clone showed up just a few times. The chain is built from TRBV29-1 and TRBJ1-1; weak D call: TRBD1 (6 bases). Trimming took off 6 bases at V and 5 bases at J, with 13 bases between the two ends. The germline CDR1 and CDR2 sequences are SQVTM and ANQGSEA. This CDR3 contains 12 residues. The CDR3 coding sequence is TGCAGCGTCTTACAGGGTTTGACTGAAGCTTTCTTT. Translation gives CSVLQGLTEAFF.

The rearrangement uses TRBV19 and TRBJ1-5, with D hard to call. This CDR3 region has 11 residues. V was clipped by 8 bases and J by 7 bases, with 9 bases between them. Germline V gene lookup returns CDR1 LNHDA and CDR2 SQIVND (reference sequence). This CDR3 is CASSRGQPQHF. The CDR3 DNA reads as TGTGCCAGTTCACGAGGGCAGCCCCAGCATTTT.

The chain combines TRBV29-1 with TRBJ2-3; 7 bases map to TRBD2. Germline CDR1 reads SQVTM; CDR2 reads ANQGSEA. This CDR3 comprises 12 residues. V shed 5 bases, J shed 1 base, and the junction held 0 bases outside the gene matches. CDR3: CSVTSGTDTQYF. CDR3 sequence (DNA): TGCAGCGTTACTAGCGGCACAGATACGCAGTATTTT.

The chain combines TRBV4-1 with TRBJ2-5; 9 nucleotides agree with TRBD2. V dropped 1 base and J dropped 1; count of bases not matched to a gene: 10. The CDR3 extends over 18 amino acids. The germline gives CDR1 MGHRA, CDR2 YSYEKL. CDR3 sequence reads: CASSQGLTSGLTQETQYF. The DNA for the CDR3 is TGCGCCAGCAGCCAAGGTTTGACTAGCGGACTAACCCAAGAGACCCAGTACTTC.

CDR3 coding DNA: TGTGCCAGCAGTAATCAGGGGTACGGTGGCTACACCTTC. Its protein is CASSNQGYGGYTF. The V gene is TRBV28, the J gene TRBJ1-2, with a possible D match to TRBD1 (6 bases). Trimming cost V 5 bases and J 7 bases, with 14 bases left between them. There are 13 residues in the CDR3. CDR1 is MDHEN and CDR2 is SYDVKM in the germline V gene.

The gene calls are TRBV5-4 and TRBJ2-5; 11 nucleotides match TRBD1. Germline CDR1 is SGHNT and CDR2 is YYREEE (reference sequence). The V and J ends lost 0 bases and 4 bases, in that order; junction bases with no gene match: 5. This CDR3 comprises 16 residues. The CDR3 nucleotides are TGTGCCAGCAGCTTGGGTCCGGACAGGGGGCGAGAGACCCAGTACTTC. Translating it yields CASSLGPDRGRETQYF.

The V and J genes are TRBV2 and TRBJ2-7, with TRBD2 identical over 9 bases. The V and J ends lost 6 bases and 4 bases, in that order; junction bases with no gene match: 4. In germline, CDR1 is SNHLY, CDR2 FYNNEI. This CDR3 contains 13 residues. The DNA of the CDR3 is TGTGCCAGCAGGGCTAGCGGGATTTACGAGCAGTACTTC. Encoded protein: CASRASGIYEQYF.

In its sample, this clone was seen a few times. DNA for the CDR3: TGTGCCACCAACGGACTAGCGGGAGCCAAAAACATTCAGTACTTC. Amino acid sequence: CATNGLAGAKNIQYF. This chain uses TRBV19 with TRBJ2-4; 11 nucleotides match TRBD2. J lost 0 bases, V lost 10 bases, and 5 bases had no gene match. Germline lookup yields CDR1 LNHDA and CDR2 SQIVND (reference sequence). The CDR3 consists of 15 residues.

The CDR3 coding sequence is TGTGCCAGTAGTATCAACGCAGGGGGCTACAATGAGCAGTTCTTC. Its translation: CASSINAGGYNEQFF. V is TRBV19 and J is TRBJ2-1; TRBD1 matches 7 bases. CDR1 LNHDA and CDR2 SQIVND come from the germline V gene (reference sequence). The CDR3 has 15 residues. Trimming took 3 bases from V and 3 from J; bases not matched to a gene: 5.

The chain carries TRBV27 and TRBJ2-7; 13 bases match TRBD2. Germline assignment: CDR1 MNHEY and CDR2 SMNVEV (reference sequence). J was trimmed by 2 bases and V by 6 bases; bases with no gene match: 7. CDR3 size: 16 residues. The chain's CDR3 is CASSLLGTSGAYEQYF. The CDR3 DNA reads TGTGCCAGCAGCCTCCTTGGGACTAGCGGGGCCTACGAGCAGTACTTC.

The chain uses TRBV5-1 and TRBJ2-6, with no clear D. V lost 4 bases, J lost 2 bases, and 4 bases lay in between. There are 13 residues in the CDR3. Germline CDR1 is SGHRS and CDR2 is YFSETQ. The CDR3 bases are TGCGCCAGCAGCCAGGCTGGGGCCAACGTCCTGACTTTC. This encodes CASSQAGANVLTF. The full variable domain, completed using reference TRBV5-1 and TRBJ2-6, is KAGVTQTPRYLIKTRGQQVTLSCSPISGHRSVSWYQQTPGQGLQFLFEYFSETQRNKGNFPGRFSGRQFSNSRSEMNVSTLELGDSALYLCASSQAGANVLTFGAGSRLTVL.

The gene calls are TRBV5-1 and TRBJ2-5, with D possibly matching TRBD1 (6 bases). The J call is doubtful: the DNA matches TRBJ2-7 better. This CDR3 is built from 14 residues. Germline CDR1 reads SGHRS; CDR2 reads YFSETQ. The CDR3 DNA follows: TGCGCCAGCAGCGAAAAACCAGGGGTCTACGAGCAGTACTTC. It yields the protein CASSEKPGVYEQYF.

The chain couples TRBV15 to TRBJ2-3; unclear D gene. The CDR3 is made up of 16 amino acids. V was clipped by 0 bases and J by 0 bases, with 10 bases between them. The V gene's germline CDR1 is LNHNV and CDR2 YYDKDF (reference sequence). CDR3: CATSRDLLVSTDTQYF. The CDR3 bases are TGTGCCACCAGCAGAGATTTGCTAGTAAGCACAGATACGCAGTATTTT.

The chain combines TRBV27 with TRBJ2-7; 7 bases match TRBD1. Per germline, CDR1 MNHEY and CDR2 SMNVEV (reference sequence). This CDR3 is built from 15 residues. V lost 3 bases to trimming and J lost 1 base; unmatched junction nucleotides: 6. CDR3 sequence: CASSFKPGQSYEQYF. CDR3 in DNA: TGTGCCAGCAGTTTCAAACCGGGACAGTCCTACGAGCAGTACTTC.

The rearrangement joins TRBV28 to TRBJ2-1; no definite D call. V was shortened by 1 base and J by 4 bases, with 5 bases between the two germline ends. This CDR3 has 13 amino acids. Germline lookup yields CDR1 MDHEN and CDR2 SYDVKM. The chain's CDR3 is CASSLSGYNEQFF. Here the CDR3 DNA reads TGTGCCAGCAGTTTATCGGGTTACAATGAGCAGTTCTTC.

This rearrangement joins TRBV19 to TRBJ1-2, with 8 bases lining up with TRBD1. J lost 4 bases, V lost 5 bases, and 15 bases had no gene match. CDR1 LNHDA and CDR2 SQIVND come from the germline V gene (reference sequence). CDR3 length equals 17 residues. The CDR3 here is CASSPRTGSPISYGYTF. Here the CDR3 DNA reads TGTGCCAGTAGTCCACGGACAGGGAGCCCCATATCCTATGGCTACACCTTC.

The chain employs TRBV5-4 and TRBJ1-6; D unclear. The CDR3 runs 15 residues. Germline V gene sequence: CDR1 SGHNT, CDR2 YYREEE (reference sequence). V was pared by 0 bases and J by 4 bases, with 8 bases between. Here the CDR3 DNA reads TGTGCCAGCAGCTTGGGGCAGATTTATAATTCACCCCTCCACTTT. Protein sequence: CASSLGQIYNSPLHF.

The chain is built from TRBV7-9 and TRBJ2-1, with 8 bases aligning to TRBD2. Losses at the gene ends were 1 base for V and 1 base for J; bases not matched to a gene: 12. CDR3 length: 19 amino acids. Germline CDR1 reads SEHNR; CDR2 reads FQNEAQ (reference sequence). The CDR3 DNA follows: TGTGCCAGCAGCTTAGAGGCGGCGGGGGGCGGACAATCCTACAATGAGCAGTTCTTC. The encoded protein is CASSLEAAGGGQSYNEQFF.

The gene calls are TRBV19 and TRBJ1-1, with unresolved D. From germline, CDR1 is LNHDA and CDR2 SQIVND (reference sequence). V shed 5 bases and J shed 1 base, with 11 bases lying between them. The CDR3 has 14 residues. This CDR3 is CASSREIKNTEAFF. For the CDR3, the DNA is TGTGCCAGTAGTCGGGAGATCAAGAACACTGAAGCTTTCTTT. Complete variable domain (other parts from reference TRBV19 and TRBJ1-1): DGGITQSPKYLFRKEGQNVTLSCEQNLNHDAMYWYRQDPGQGLRLIYYSQIVNDFQKGDIAEGYSVSREKKESFPLTVTSAQKNPTAFYLCASSREIKNTEAFFGQGTRLTVV.

The chain carries TRBV18 and TRBJ2-1; TRBD2 aligns across 11 bases. CDR1 and CDR2 from the germline V gene are KGHSH and LQKENI. The CDR3 has 13 amino acids. With V trimmed by 6 bases and J by 6 bases, 1 base remained unmatched. In DNA form, the CDR3 reads TGTGCCAGCTCCGGACTAGCGGGCAATGAGCAGTTCTTC. Amino acid sequence: CASSGLAGNEQFF.

The chain couples TRBV4-1 to TRBJ2-3, with TRBD1 identical over 9 bases. The ends lost 3 bases at V and 3 bases at J; junction bases unmatched: 4. The CDR3 is 15 amino acids. Germline V CDR1 and CDR2: MGHRA, YSYEKL. DNA for the CDR3: TGCGCCAGCAGCCAGGTTGGGACAGGGACAGATACGCAGTATTTT. Translation gives CASSQVGTGTDTQYF.

The rearrangement joins TRBV2 to TRBJ2-7; 10 bases are a match to TRBD1. The CDR3 is made up of 14 amino acids. The ends lost 7 bases at V and 2 bases at J; junction bases unmatched: 5. In germline, CDR1 is SNHLY, CDR2 FYNNEI. The CDR3 sequence is CASTGTGVAYEQYF. CDR3 in DNA: TGTGCCAGCACTGGGACAGGGGTGGCCTACGAGCAGTACTTC.